A selection of T cell receptor beta chains follows, all from one sample in a study of cytomegalovirus exposure and HLA in healthy donors. This table comes from immunoSEQ multiplex PCR, and its TCRdb copy is limited to in-frame clones, with some not included. The table records about 140,000 clones, roughly 86% of them present only once. The sequenced material came from PBMCs. These receptors were taken from a man younger than 30 in good health and CMV-seropositive. The CDR3 runs from the conserved cysteine through the conserved F or W. D genes are given only for firm matches. Expanded clones are given a class, and other clones once, few, many or no size at all.

>TRBV27|TRBJ2-1|.|TRBD2
TGTGCCAGCCGGGACCGACTACCTACTAGCGGGCGCTACAATGAGCAGTTCTTC
CASRDRLPTSGRYNEQFF
>TRBV6-1|TRBJ2-1|few|TRBD2
TGTGCCAGCAGCCCTGGACTAGCGGGGCCCAATGAGCAGTTCTTC
CASSPGLAGPNEQFF
>TRBV19|TRBJ2-5|.|.
TGTGCCAGTAGTACCCCGACAGGATGGGAGACCCAGTACTTC
CASSTPTGWETQYF
>TRBV5-1|TRBJ2-7|.|TRBD2
TGCGCCAGCAGCTTGGTTGGGGCTAGCGGGAGTGCCTACGAGCAGTACTTC
CASSLVGASGSAYEQYF
>TRBV7-9|TRBJ2-2|.|TRBD1
TGTGCCAGCAGCTCCGGACAGGTGGTCGCTCACACCGGGGAGCTGTTTTTT
CASSSGQVVAHTGELFF
>TRBV10-3|TRBJ2-5|.|TRBD1
TGTGCCACCAGTGAGTTAACAGGGGTCGAGACCCAGTACTTC
CATSELTGVETQYF
>TRBV6-5|TRBJ2-3|once|TRBD2
TGTGCCAGCAGCGAGCGGGGCGGGCACACAGATACGCAGTATTTT
CASSERGGHTDTQYF
>TRBV10-3|TRBJ1-1|.|TRBD1
TGTGCCATCAGTGAGGGACGAGGACAGGTCTTT
CAISEGRGQVF
>TRBV10-2|TRBJ1-1|.|.
TGCGCCAGCAGTGAAATCGGGGTCTGGGGGCGAGAGAACACTGAAGCTTTCTTT
CASSEIGVWGRENTEAFF
>TRBV9|TRBJ1-3|.|.
TGTGCCAGCAGAGCAGGGTCGGGAAACACCATATATTTT
CASRAGSGNTIYF
>TRBV7-9|TRBJ2-1|.|.
TGTGCCAGCAGTTCCGGGACTCCGTACAATGAGCAGTTCTTC
CASSSGTPYNEQFF
>TRBV5-1|TRBJ1-1|.|TRBD1
TGCGCCAGCAGCCCGGGCGCACAGGGGGCCGGTGACACTGAAGCTTTCTTT
CASSPGAQGAGDTEAFF
>TRBV18|TRBJ1-5|.|.
TGTGCCAGCTCAAGTGGACAGACGAATCAGCCCCAGCATTTT
CASSSGQTNQPQHF
>TRBV9|TRBJ2-3|.|TRBD2
TGTGCCAGCAGCGAGGGACTAATAGATACGCAGTATTTT
CASSEGLIDTQYF
>TRBV7-9|TRBJ1-2|.|TRBD1
TGTGCCAGCAGCGAAGGGACAGGGGTTGGCTACACCTTC
CASSEGTGVGYTF
>TRBV28|TRBJ2-2|.|TRBD1
TGTGCCAGCAGGCGCCTAGGACAGGGGAGCGCCGGGGAGCTGTTTTTT
CASRRLGQGSAGELFF
>TRBV5-1|TRBJ1-2|.|.
TGCGCCAGCAGCTTTGGGGACTCCTTATCCTATGGCTACACCTTC
CASSFGDSLSYGYTF
>TRBV27|TRBJ2-7|.|TRBD1
TGTGCCAGCAGTTTTGTTGGACAGGACCCCCACGAGCAGTACTTC
CASSFVGQDPHEQYF
>TRBV7-6|TRBJ2-1|.|.
TGTGCCAGCAGCTTAGACGGGGGTACAAGTGAGCAGTTCTTC
CASSLDGGTSEQFF
>TRBV14|TRBJ1-2|.|.
TGTGCCAGCAGCCCGTATAGGAGGGTCGACTATGGCTACACCTTC
CASSPYRRVDYGYTF
>TRBV5-1|TRBJ2-1|.|.
TGCGCCAGCAGCTTGGGGTGGTCAACTTCCTACAATGAGCAGTTCTTC
CASSLGWSTSYNEQFF
>TRBV27|TRBJ2-7|.|.
TGTGCCAGCAGTTTAGGCCTACAGGGTTCTGAGCAGTACTTC
CASSLGLQGSEQYF
>TRBV6-1|TRBJ1-2|.|.
TGTGCCAGCAGTCCTACCGGACAGCTTAACTATGGCTACACCTTC
CASSPTGQLNYGYTF
>TRBV5-1|TRBJ2-3|.|.
TGCGCCAGCAGCTTGTCGGGCACAGATACGCAGTATTTT
CASSLSGTDTQYF
>TRBV2|TRBJ1-1|.|.
TGTGCCAGCAGTGAGTTACAGGGAAGGACTGAAGCTTTCTTT
CASSELQGRTEAFF
>TRBV6-1|TRBJ2-2|.|.
TGTGCCAGCAGTGACGCCGGGAGGAACACCGGGGAGCTGTTTTTT
CASSDAGRNTGELFF
>TRBV2|TRBJ2-6|.|.
TGTGCCAGCAGCCAGGGACACGCTTCCTCTGGGGCCAACGTCCTGACTTTC
CASSQGHASSGANVLTF